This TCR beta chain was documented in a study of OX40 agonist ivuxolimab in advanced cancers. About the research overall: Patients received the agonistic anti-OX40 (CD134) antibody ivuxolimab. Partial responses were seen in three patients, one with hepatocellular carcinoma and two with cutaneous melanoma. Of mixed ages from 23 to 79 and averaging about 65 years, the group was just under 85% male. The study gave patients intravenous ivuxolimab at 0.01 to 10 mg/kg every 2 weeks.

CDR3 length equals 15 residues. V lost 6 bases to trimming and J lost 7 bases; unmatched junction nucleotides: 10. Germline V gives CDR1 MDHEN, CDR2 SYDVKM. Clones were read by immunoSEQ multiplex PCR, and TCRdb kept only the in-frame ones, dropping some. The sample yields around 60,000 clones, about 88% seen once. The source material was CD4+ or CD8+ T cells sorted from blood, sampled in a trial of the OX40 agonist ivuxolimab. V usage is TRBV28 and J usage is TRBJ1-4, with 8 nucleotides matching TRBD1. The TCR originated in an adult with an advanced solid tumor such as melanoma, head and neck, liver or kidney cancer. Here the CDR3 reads CASSYPRGRSEKLFF. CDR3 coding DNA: TGTGCCAGCAGCTATCCCAGGGGGCGGAGTGAAAAACTGTTTTTT.